These T cell receptor beta chains were read from a single sample in a study of shared clonotypes between healthy human individuals. Clones were read by immunoSEQ multiplex PCR, and TCRdb kept only the in-frame ones, dropping some. This table has some 800,000 clones, around 92% appearing once. Sequencing used naive CD8+ T cells sorted from blood. The receptors stem from a man aged 25 to 40 in good health. Both conserved end residues are part of each CDR3. D genes are given only for firm matches. A clone size is listed for some rows: how often the clone was seen (once, few, many), or a class if it is expanded.

V: TRBV4-1
D: -
size: -
J: TRBJ2-1
DNA: TGCGCCACCGTAGACCGCTACAATGAGCAGTTCTTC
CDR3: CATVDRYNEQFF

V: TRBV27
D: -
size: -
J: TRBJ2-1
DNA: TGTGCCAGCAGTTTGGGAGGGGGCCAGAGTGAGCAGTTCTTC
CDR3: CASSLGGGQSEQFF

V: TRBV9
D: -
size: -
J: TRBJ1-1
DNA: TGTGCCAGCAGCCCGGGGGCTTTCTTT
CDR3: CASSPGAFF

V: TRBV19
D: -
size: -
J: TRBJ2-7
DNA: TGTGCCAGTAGTAACGGGCAGGGTGTTTACTACGAGCAGTACTTC
CDR3: CASSNGQGVYYEQYF

V: TRBV7-9
D: -
size: once
J: TRBJ2-1
DNA: TGTGCCAGCAGCCCCCGAATGAGCAGGGGCAGTCAGCAGTTCTTC
CDR3: CASSPRMSRGSQQFF

V: TRBV9
D: -
size: -
J: TRBJ1-1
DNA: TGTGCCAGCAGCGTAGGGGAGACAGGAGGAGGGTACACTGAAGCTTTCTTT
CDR3: CASSVGETGGGYTEAFF

V: TRBV21-1
D: -
size: -
J: TRBJ2-5
DNA: TGTGCCAGCAGCAAAGGCAGGGATGAAGAGACCCAGTACTTC
CDR3: CASSKGRDEETQYF

V: TRBV5-8
D: -
size: once
J: TRBJ2-1
DNA: TGTGCCAGCAGCGACAGGTTTGCCTACAATGAGCAGTTCTTC
CDR3: CASSDRFAYNEQFF

V: TRBV27
D: -
size: -
J: TRBJ2-5
DNA: TGTGCCAGCAGTTTAGGTGGGAGGACCCAAGAGACCCAGTACTTC
CDR3: CASSLGGRTQETQYF

V: TRBV7-9
D: -
size: -
J: TRBJ2-2
DNA: TGTGCCAGCAGCCCGTCAGAGGCGGTGGAGCTGTTTTTT
CDR3: CASSPSEAVELFF

V: TRBV6-5
D: -
size: -
J: TRBJ2-1
DNA: TGTGCCAGCAGACAGTATAGCTCCTACAATGAGCAGTTCTTC
CDR3: CASRQYSSYNEQFF

V: TRBV28
D: -
size: -
J: TRBJ1-5
DNA: TGTGCCAGCAGTTTATTGGTGGGGGGCGTCAATCAGCCCCAGCATTTT
CDR3: CASSLLVGGVNQPQHF

V: TRBV5-1
D: -
size: once
J: TRBJ2-7
DNA: TGCGCCAGCAGCTTGGGGCAGGGCATCCCCTACGAGCAGTACTTC
CDR3: CASSLGQGIPYEQYF

V: TRBV28
D: -
size: -
J: TRBJ1-5
DNA: TGTGCCAGCACCCAAGGCAGCATCCATCAGCCCCAGCATTTT
CDR3: CASTQGSIHQPQHF

V: TRBV29-1
D: -
size: -
J: TRBJ2-7
DNA: TGCAGCGTTGAAGATTCTACAACCTACGAGCAGTACTTC
CDR3: CSVEDSTTYEQYF

V: TRBV2
D: -
size: -
J: TRBJ1-1
DNA: TGTGCCAGCCTAGTAACTGAAGCTTTCTTT
CDR3: CASLVTEAFF

V: TRBV7-9
D: -
size: -
J: TRBJ1-1
DNA: TGTGCCAGCAGCTCAAGGGACGGGTTTGAAGCTTTCTTT
CDR3: CASSSRDGFEAFF

V: TRBV9
D: TRBD1
size: -
J: TRBJ2-1
DNA: TGTGCCAGCAACCCTACAGGGGCTCTCAATGAGCAGTTCTTC
CDR3: CASNPTGALNEQFF

V: TRBV18
D: TRBD1
size: -
J: TRBJ1-2
DNA: TGTGCCAGCTCACTCCGGGACAGGGAAACTAATGGCTACACCTTC
CDR3: CASSLRDRETNGYTF

V: TRBV27
D: TRBD1
size: -
J: TRBJ1-1
DNA: TGTGCCAGCAGTTCGACAGGGGTCCCCACTGAAGCTTTCTTT
CDR3: CASSSTGVPTEAFF

V: TRBV4-2
D: TRBD1
size: -
J: TRBJ2-7
DNA: TGTGCCAGCAGCTCGACAGGGACCATCTCCTACGAGCAGTACTTC
CDR3: CASSSTGTISYEQYF

V: TRBV9
D: -
size: -
J: TRBJ2-3
DNA: TGTGCCAGCAGCCAAGTAGATACGCAGTATTTT
CDR3: CASSQVDTQYF

V: TRBV7-9
D: TRBD1
size: -
J: TRBJ1-1
DNA: TGTGCCAGCAGCTTAGTCGGGACAGGGGAACTTGAAGCTTTCTTT
CDR3: CASSLVGTGELEAFF

V: TRBV6-1
D: -
size: -
J: TRBJ2-1
DNA: TGTGCCAGCAGTGAAAATTATCTCGGAACTTCCTTCTACAATGAGCAGTTCTTC
CDR3: CASSENYLGTSFYNEQFF

V: TRBV5-6
D: TRBD2
size: -
J: TRBJ2-2
DNA: TGTGCCAGCAGCCCGGATAGCGGGAGGGCCGACGGGGAGCTGTTTTTT
CDR3: CASSPDSGRADGELFF

V: TRBV28
D: -
size: -
J: TRBJ2-3
DNA: TGTGCCAGCAGTGCAGGGGGGAATTCAGATACGCAGTATTTT
CDR3: CASSAGGNSDTQYF

V: TRBV29-1
D: -
size: -
J: TRBJ2-1
DNA: TGCAGCGTTGAAGTGGCAGCTTTGGGCTACAATGAGCAGTTCTTC
CDR3: CSVEVAALGYNEQFF

V: TRBV27
D: -
size: -
J: TRBJ1-1
DNA: TGTGCCAGCAGTTCGGCCCGAGGTACTGAAGCTTTCTTT
CDR3: CASSSARGTEAFF